A selection of T cell receptor beta chains follows, all from one sample in a study of CD8+CD57+ T cells in acquired aplastic anemia. A single record per CDR3 protein comes from TCRdb applying MiXCR to the reads. The sample yields about 170,000 distinct CDR3 sequences, 55% to 75% seen once. The sequenced sample was sorted CD4+, CD8+, or CD8+CD57+ T cells (not recorded which) from PBMCs. Receptors were obtained from a human donor in good health. Both conserved end residues are part of each CDR3. The D gene is left open where the match is weak. Rows give clone size only sometimes, using once, few, many, or a class for an expanded clone.

size,D,V,J,CDR3,DNA
NA,TRBD2,TRBV7-8,TRBJ2-7,CASSFGGGGYEQYF,TGTGCCAGCAGCTTCGGCGGCGGGGGCTACGAGCAGTACTTC
many,NA,TRBV4-2,TRBJ2-7,CASSQDVSGSSYEQYF,TGTGCCAGCAGCCAAGATGTGTCGGGGAGCTCCTACGAGCAGTACTTC
NA,NA,TRBV7-2,TRBJ2-1,CASSLAFSGTYNEQFF,TGTGCCAGCAGCTTAGCGTTTAGCGGAACCTACAATGAGCAGTTCTTC
few,NA,TRBV3-1,TRBJ1-2,CASSHSEGAGRAGYTF,TGTGCCAGCAGCCATTCGGAAGGGGCAGGGCGAGCTGGCTACACCTTC
few,TRBD2,TRBV20-1,TRBJ2-5,CSARTSVKETQYF,TGCAGTGCTAGGACTAGCGTCAAAGAGACCCAGTACTTC
NA,NA,TRBV2,TRBJ2-2,CASSEGSSGELFF,TGTGCCAGCAGTGAAGGGAGCTCCGGGGAGCTGTTTTTT
many,NA,TRBV4-3,TRBJ2-1,CASKLVLEDSYNEQFF,TGCGCCAGCAAGTTGGTTCTCGAGGATTCCTACAATGAGCAGTTCTTC
NA,NA,TRBV2,TRBJ2-7,CASSDLGGLLLEQYF,TGTGCCAGCAGCGACTTAGGTGGACTGCTCCTAGAGCAGTACTTC
NA,NA,TRBV7-7,TRBJ2-5,CASSLLSPPTQYF,TGTGCTAGCAGCTTACTAAGTCCTCCGACCCAGTACTTC
many,NA,TRBV6-1,TRBJ1-6,CASSEIDIPSPLHF,TGTGCCAGCAGTGAGATCGATATACCTTCACCCCTCCACTTT
NA,NA,TRBV7-9,TRBJ2-2,CASSPPGGNTGELFF,TGTGCCAGCAGCCCCCCCGGCGGGAACACCGGGGAGCTGTTTTTT
NA,NA,TRBV24-1,TRBJ2-1,CATSYREQFF,TGTGCCACCAGTTACCGCGAGCAGTTCTTC
NA,TRBD1,TRBV20-1,TRBJ1-1,CSATTGLYTEAFF,TGCAGTGCCACGACAGGGCTGTACACTGAAGCTTTCTTT
once,NA,TRBV4-1,TRBJ1-5,CASSQEGGDQPQHF,TGCGCCAGCAGCCAAGAAGGGGGAGATCAGCCCCAGCATTTT
NA,TRBD1,TRBV4-1,TRBJ1-6,CASSQEDRVGPLHF,TGCGCCAGCAGCCAAGAGGACAGGGTCGGACCCCTCCACTTT
NA,NA,TRBV7-8,TRBJ1-1,CASTREGARNTEAFF,TGTGCCAGCACGAGGGAAGGGGCCCGGAACACTGAAGCTTTCTTT
few,TRBD1,TRBV2,TRBJ2-1,CASSSGTGGIRGEQFF,TGTGCCAGCAGTTCCGGGACAGGGGGGATCCGGGGTGAGCAGTTCTTC
NA,NA,TRBV30,TRBJ2-7,CAWSDQQGPYF,TGTGCCTGGAGTGACCAACAGGGACCGTACTTC
NA,NA,TRBV7-8,TRBJ2-3,CASSLGMPGTDTQYF,TGTGCCAGCAGCTTGGGGATGCCCGGCACAGATACGCAGTATTTT
NA,NA,TRBV2,TRBJ2-5,CASSFRFSLEGTQYF,TGTGCCAGCAGTTTTCGCTTTAGCCTTGAGGGGACCCAGTACTTC
NA,NA,TRBV24-1,TRBJ2-1,CATSGRGQTPLAYNEQFF,TGTGCCACCAGTGGGAGGGGTCAGACTCCTTTGGCCTACAATGAGCAGTTCTTC
NA,NA,TRBV7-2,TRBJ2-7,CASGKGPDTYEQYF,TGTGCCAGCGGGAAGGGTCCTGACACCTACGAGCAGTACTTC
few,NA,TRBV4-1,TRBJ1-4,CASSQERGNINEKLFF,TGCGCCAGCAGCCAAGAGAGGGGAAATATTAATGAAAAACTGTTTTTT
NA,NA,TRBV2,TRBJ1-1,CASRTRIVSTEAFF,TGTGCCAGCAGAACGCGGATCGTGAGCACTGAAGCTTTCTTT
NA,NA,TRBV20-1,TRBJ2-7,CSARALNAGRSYEQYF,TGCAGTGCTAGAGCCTTGAACGCGGGGCGCTCCTACGAGCAGTACTTC
NA,TRBD2,TRBV28,TRBJ2-7,CATGLAGTYEQYF,TGTGCTACGGGACTAGCGGGCACCTACGAGCAGTACTTC
few,TRBD1,TRBV2,TRBJ1-2,CASSTGGNYGYTF,TGTGCCAGCAGCACAGGGGGGAACTATGGCTACACCTTC
many,NA,TRBV12-3/TRBV12-4,TRBJ2-5,CASSFRLSETQYF,TGTGCCAGCAGTTTTAGGTTATCCGAGACCCAGTACTTC
NA,NA,TRBV7-9,TRBJ2-5,CASSLKLGETQYF,TGTGCCAGCAGCTTAAAGTTAGGGGAGACCCAGTACTTC
many,TRBD2,TRBV6-6,TRBJ2-7,CASSYSVAGGLGQYF,TGTGCCAGCAGTTACTCTGTAGCGGGAGGCTTAGGGCAGTACTTC
NA,NA,TRBV7-9,TRBJ1-2,CASSLVGGLHGYTF,TGTGCCAGCAGCTTAGTAGGGGGTTTGCATGGCTACACCTTC
many,NA,TRBV3-1,TRBJ2-4,CASSQEEGLAKNIQYF,TGTGCCAGCAGCCAAGAAGAGGGGCTAGCCAAAAACATTCAGTACTTC
NA,NA,TRBV4-3,TRBJ1-2,CASSQDGNRLNGYTF,TGCGCCAGCAGCCAAGATGGTAACAGGCTGAATGGCTACACCTTC
once,NA,TRBV7-9,TRBJ2-7,CASSKEAGGSYEQYF,TGTGCCAGCAGCAAAGAGGCAGGGGGGAGCTACGAGCAGTACTTC
NA,NA,TRBV5-1,TRBJ2-2,CASSPGWNTGELFF,TGCGCCAGCAGTCCGGGGTGGAACACCGGGGAGCTGTTTTTT
NA,TRBD1,TRBV7-3,TRBJ2-7,CASSSGQGNYEQYF,TGTGCCAGCAGCTCAGGACAGGGTAACTACGAGCAGTACTTC
NA,TRBD1,TRBV25-1,TRBJ1-3,CASSLGTGESNTIYF,TGTGCCAGCAGCCTAGGGACAGGGGAGTCGAACACCATATATTTT
NA,NA,TRBV20-1,TRBJ1-2,CSARSVGSYGYTF,TGCAGTGCTAGGTCTGTAGGGAGCTATGGCTACACCTTC
NA,NA,TRBV19,TRBJ2-3,CASSVGGDRTDTQYF,TGTGCCAGTAGCGTTGGGGGCGATAGGACAGATACGCAGTATTTT
NA,NA,TRBV15,TRBJ1-3,CATSEQSQIGNTIYF,TGTGCCACCAGCGAACAGAGTCAGATTGGAAACACCATATATTTT
few,NA,TRBV24-1,TRBJ2-1,CATSRGNEQFF,TGTGCCACCAGTAGGGGGAATGAGCAGTTCTTC